This passage covers 5 T cell receptor beta chains from one sample sequenced in a study of shared clonotypes between healthy human individuals. Method: immunoSEQ multiplex PCR; TCRdb's copy keeps in-frame clones and lacks some. The sample holds 2 million to 2.5 million clones, roughly 93% seen once. The source material was naive CD4+ T cells from PBMCs. Subset: CD45RA+ positively selected. The receptors were sampled from a man aged 18-30 years in good health. Some clones in this sample may be carry-over from other donors' samples.

Comments on this clone: Distinct nucleotide sequences in the sample also encode this CDR3. V usage is TRBV5-1 and J usage is TRBJ2-7, with D perhaps matching TRBD2 (5 bases). V lost 1 base and J lost 0, with 8 bases in between. Germline V gene sequence: CDR1 SGHRS, CDR2 YFSETQ. CDR3 length equals 14 residues. CDR3 protein: CASSLLGSSYEQYF. As DNA, the CDR3 is TGCGCCAGCAGCTTGTTGGGGAGCTCCTACGAGCAGTACTTC.

The gene calls are TRBV7-2 and TRBJ2-1; D remains ambiguous. The germline V gene has CDR1 SGHTA and CDR2 FQGNSA. This CDR3 spans 17 amino acids. V was pared by 5 bases and J by 0 bases, with 17 bases between. CDR3 protein: CASSPSDRYSSYNEQFF. Here the CDR3 DNA reads TGTGCCAGCAGCCCATCTGACCGATATAGCTCCTACAATGAGCAGTTCTTC.

The chain has TRBV15 and TRBJ1-1, with 7 bases aligning to TRBD1. This CDR3 is 18 amino acids long. CDR1 and CDR2 from the germline V gene are LNHNV and YYDKDF (reference sequence). J was trimmed by 1 base and V by 0 bases; bases with no gene match: 11. CDR3 in amino acids: CATSRDGLGQTGNTEAFF. For the CDR3, the DNA is TGTGCCACCAGCAGAGATGGCCTGGGACAGACGGGGAACACTGAAGCTTTCTTT.

This chain links TRBV5-4 with TRBJ2-7, with 15 nucleotides matching TRBD2. The CDR3 is 15 residues long. Trimming cost V 3 bases and J 4 bases; bases outside gene matches: 2. From germline, CDR1 is SGHNT and CDR2 YYREEE (reference sequence). This CDR3 reads CASSSGTSGRYEQYF. Written as DNA, the CDR3 is TGTGCCAGCAGCTCCGGGACTAGCGGGAGGTACGAGCAGTACTTC.

The J gene is TRBJ2-1, the V gene TRBV11-2; D is perhaps TRBD1 or TRBD2 (5 bases each). The V gene lost 2 bases and the J gene lost 9 bases, with 14 bases spanning the gap. The germline gives CDR1 SGHAT, CDR2 FQNNGV. The CDR3 contains 14 residues. CDR3 bases: TGTGCCAGCAGCTTAATGATCAGGGACGCTGAGCAGTTCTTC. Translating gives CASSLMIRDAEQFF.